This T cell receptor beta chain was sequenced for a study of OX40 agonist ivuxolimab in advanced cancers. Study-wide context: Among those enrolled, mean age was roughly 62 years (range roughly 20 to 79) and over 70% were male.

This table comes from immunoSEQ multiplex PCR, and its TCRdb copy is limited to in-frame clones, with some not included. The table shows tens of thousands of clones, with about 93% occurring only once. A note on this clone: What it binds is not known.

Study-wide points: Expanded clones belonging to CD8+ T cells outnumbered, on average, those of CD4+.

V lost 3 bases and J 6 bases, leaving 3 bases between the germline ends. The CDR3 runs 10 residues. CDR1 DFQATT and CDR2 SNEGSKA come from the germline V gene (reference sequence). This sample comprised CD4+ or CD8+ T cells sorted from blood, obtained in a trial of the OX40 agonist ivuxolimab. The TCR sequence derives from an adult with an advanced solid tumor such as melanoma, head and neck, liver or kidney cancer. The genes are TRBV20-1 and TRBJ2-1; no definite D call. The CDR3 loop is CSASTNEQFF. As DNA, the CDR3 is TGCAGTGCTAGTACCAATGAGCAGTTCTTC.